This is a list of T cell receptor beta chains from one sample in a study of T cell responses to AZD1222 COVID-19 vaccine. Clones were read by immunoSEQ multiplex PCR, and TCRdb kept only the in-frame ones, dropping some. The sample includes 200,000 to 300,000 clones, 85% to 95% seen only once; the top ten take less than 0.6%. The source was peripheral blood, collected on day 0 of AZD1222 vaccination. These receptors originate from an adult in good health. Both conserved end residues are part of each CDR3. A D gene is named only where the DNA matches it firmly. Only part of the rows carry a size: once, few, many, or a class if the clone is expanded.

DNA,CDR3,size,D,J,V
TGTGCCAGCAGTGAACAAGGGCCCCTCTCTGGAAACACCATATATTTT,CASSEQGPLSGNTIYF,.,.,TRBJ1-3,TRBV2
TGTGCCAGTAGAGCGGGGGCGTGGACAGATACGCAGTATTTT,CASRAGAWTDTQYF,.,TRBD2,TRBJ2-3,TRBV19
TGTGCCAGCTCACCGAAAATAGGTAGCGGGGACAATGAGCAGTTCTTC,CASSPKIGSGDNEQFF,.,TRBD2,TRBJ2-1,TRBV18
TGTGCCAGCAGCTTAGGGGTAGCGGCTAGCACCGGGGAGCTGTTTTTT,CASSLGVAASTGELFF,.,.,TRBJ2-2,TRBV11-1
TGTGCCAGCAGTTACCCCGTGAGGGGGCGGACTGAAGCTTTCTTT,CASSYPVRGRTEAFF,.,TRBD1,TRBJ1-1,TRBV28
TGTGCCAGCAGCCAAGAAGGCAGGGCAGGTCAGCCCCAGCATTTT,CASSQEGRAGQPQHF,.,.,TRBJ1-5,TRBV4-2
TGCAGTGCTAATGATCCAGGGAGCGGTTCACCCCTCCACTTT,CSANDPGSGSPLHF,.,.,TRBJ1-6,TRBV20-1
TGTGCCAGCAGTTTATCGTTTAGCCCTAGCTCCTACGAGCAGTACTTC,CASSLSFSPSSYEQYF,.,.,TRBJ2-7,TRBV27
TGTGCCAGCAGCTGGGGATCGGGGGGACACAATGAGCAGTTCTTC,CASSWGSGGHNEQFF,.,TRBD2,TRBJ2-1,TRBV11-1
TGTGCCAGCGCACGAGGGGGTTATAACTATGGCTACACCTTC,CASARGGYNYGYTF,.,.,TRBJ1-2,TRBV2
TGTGCCAGCAGCCGTAGGGAGGCCGAGCAGTACTTC,CASSRREAEQYF,.,.,TRBJ2-7,TRBV28
TGTGCCAGCAGCCCCACTTTGAACACCGGGGAGCTGTTTTTT,CASSPTLNTGELFF,.,.,TRBJ2-2,TRBV7-2
TGTGCCAGCTCACCAGTAGCGGCTGAGACCCAGTACTTC,CASSPVAAETQYF,.,.,TRBJ2-5,TRBV18
TGTGCCAGCAGCTTAGGACGACAGGGGGCTGGAAAACTGTTTTTT,CASSLGRQGAGKLFF,.,TRBD1,TRBJ1-4,TRBV3-1/TRBV3-2
TGTGCCAGCAAACTCGGACTAGCGCTCACAGATACGCAGTATTTT,CASKLGLALTDTQYF,.,TRBD2,TRBJ2-3,TRBV27
TGTGCCAGCAGCTCAGGGAGAGAGACCCAGTACTTC,CASSSGRETQYF,.,.,TRBJ2-5,TRBV9
TGTGCCAGCAGTGGGATGGGACTAACAGATACGCAGTATTTT,CASSGMGLTDTQYF,once,TRBD2,TRBJ2-3,TRBV2
TGTGCCAGCAGGACCTGGACAGGGGGGTACAATGAGCAGTTCTTC,CASRTWTGGYNEQFF,.,TRBD1,TRBJ2-1,TRBV6-5
TGTGCCAGCAGTTACTCCCGCAGGATGAACACTGAAGCTTTCTTT,CASSYSRRMNTEAFF,.,.,TRBJ1-1,TRBV6-5
TGTGCCAGTAGTATCCGGGGGGCCTATAATTCACCCCTCCACTTT,CASSIRGAYNSPLHF,.,.,TRBJ1-6,TRBV19
TGTGCCAGCAGCCCCGGGACGGTGATAAATAATTCACCCCTCCACTTT,CASSPGTVINNSPLHF,.,.,TRBJ1-6,TRBV7-9
TGTGCCAGCAGCCCCGGGAGGAGGGGGGTTAATTCACCCCTCCACTTT,CASSPGRRGVNSPLHF,few,.,TRBJ1-6,TRBV28
TGTGCCAGCAGCTTATTTAGGGGGAACCCCTACGAGCAGTACTTC,CASSLFRGNPYEQYF,.,.,TRBJ2-7,TRBV7-2
TGCGCCAGCAGCTTGTTAGGTGGCCTGAACACCGGGGAGCTGTTTTTT,CASSLLGGLNTGELFF,.,.,TRBJ2-2,TRBV5-1
TGCAGCGTTGAGAGGGGGGATAGGACTGAAGCTTTCTTT,CSVERGDRTEAFF,.,.,TRBJ1-1,TRBV29-1
TGTGCCAGCAACACACTAGCGGGAGAAAGTACGCAGTATTTT,CASNTLAGESTQYF,few,TRBD2,TRBJ2-3,TRBV9
TGCGCCAGCAGCTTGGTCTTAGCGGGAGGTTACAATGAGCAGTTCTTC,CASSLVLAGGYNEQFF,.,TRBD2,TRBJ2-1,TRBV5-1
TGTGCCAGCAAGTTCGGAAACTATGGCTACACCTTC,CASKFGNYGYTF,once,.,TRBJ1-2,TRBV28
TGTGCCAGCTCACCTGACGGAGCCTCCCGCGGAAACACCATATATTTT,CASSPDGASRGNTIYF,.,.,TRBJ1-3,TRBV18